These 29 T cell receptor beta chains were sequenced from one sample in a study of tumor and adjacent non-tumor tissue in lung cancer. This sample's RNA came from whole unsorted tissue. Three rounds of nested PCR, following a modified ARM-PCR protocol, produced the TCRbeta library. TCRdb reprocessed the multiplex PCR reads via MiXCR and lists one record per CDR3 protein. The profile shows 55,000 to 70,000 distinct CDR3 sequences, just under 60% of them singletons. Sequenced material: lung tumor tissue. The receptors shown here come from a man aged 50-60 years with non-small cell lung cancer.

On this clonotype itself: A read error may explain this, as a much larger clone is one base away. This sequence joins TRBV11-1 and TRBJ2-5, with TRBD2 as a possible D gene (7 bases). Germline CDR1 and CDR2: SGHAT and FQDESV (reference sequence). The CDR3 has 14 amino acids. CDR3 bases: TGTGACAGCAGCCCAGGCGGGGGCTTAAAGACCCAGTACTTC. Residues: CDSSPGGGLKTQYF. The full variable domain, its missing parts supplied by reference TRBV11-1 and TRBJ2-5, is EAEVAQSPRYKITEKSQAVAFWCDPISGHATLYWYRQILGQGPELLVQFQDESVVDDSQLPKDRFSAERLKGVDSTLKIQPAELGDSAMYLCDSSPGGGLKTQYFGPGTRLLVL.

The rearrangement links TRBV6-1 to TRBJ2-3; a weak D match, TRBD1 (5 bases). The germline CDR1 and CDR2 sequences are MNHNS and SASEGT. This CDR3 is built from 15 residues. Trimming took 11 bases from V and 0 from J, leaving 18 bases between them. DNA for the CDR3: TGTGCCGTCAGTGAAAACAGGCCTAGCACAGATACGCAGTATTTT. Translated: CAVSENRPSTDTQYF.

This clonotype has ten or more counts. The genes are TRBV6-5 and TRBJ2-4, with D perhaps matching TRBD2 (5 bases). The germline gives CDR1 MNHEY, CDR2 SVGAGI. V lost 4 bases, J lost 9 bases, and 13 bases lay in between. The CDR3 spans 13 residues. CDR3 region: CASSLGLSSIQYF. As DNA, the CDR3 is TGTGCCAGCAGTTTAGGACTTAGCTCCATTCAGTACTTC.

The rearrangement links TRBV20-1 to TRBJ2-7; 11 nucleotides agree with TRBD1. The CDR3 is 13 amino acids. Germline V gives CDR1 DFQATT, CDR2 SNEGSKA (reference sequence). J lost 4 bases, V lost 4 bases, and 3 bases had no gene match. DNA for the CDR3: TGCAGTGCTAATGGGACAGGGGGGTACGAGCAGTACTTC. Translating gives CSANGTGGYEQYF.

This clonotype was counted at least ten times. The chain uses TRBV24-1 and TRBJ1-2; D is undetermined. The CDR3 totals 13 residues. In germline, CDR1 is KGHDR, CDR2 SFDVKD. The V end lost 0 bases, the J end lost 7 bases, and 8 bases lay between the germline ends. The CDR3 protein is CATSDLEEAGYTF. For the CDR3, the DNA is TGTGCCACCAGTGATTTGGAGGAAGCTGGCTACACCTTC.

The CDR3 DNA reads TGTGCCAGCAGACAGCGGGCGTTAGAGACCCAGTACTTC. It translates to CASRQRALETQYF. The gene calls are TRBV28 and TRBJ2-5; TRBD2 is a possible D gene (6 bases). Germline assignment: CDR1 MDHEN and CDR2 SYDVKM. The CDR3 spans 13 residues. V lost 6 bases and J lost 4, with 12 bases in between.

Concerning this clonotype: The conserved final phenylalanine or tryptophan is absent from the CDR3, which likely points to a read error. This sequence joins TRBV7-8 and TRBJ2-2; possibly TRBD1 or TRBD2 for D (6 bases each). V lost 3 bases and J 3 bases, leaving 11 bases between the germline ends. CDR3 length equals 15 residues. CDR1 SGHVS and CDR2 FQNEAQ come from the germline V gene. Written as DNA, the CDR3 is TGTGCCAGCAGCTTCCCAGGGGAGGACACCGGGGAGCTGTTTCTT. Translation gives CASSFPGEDTGELFL.

This chain uses TRBV2 with TRBJ1-1, with D tentatively TRBD1 (5 bases). This CDR3 region has 12 residues. V was cut by 8 bases and J by 4 bases, with 11 bases left in between. Germline values: CDR1 SNHLY, CDR2 FYNNEI. The CDR3 region has the DNA TGTGCCAGCGGAAAGGGGAGCACTGAAGCTTTCTTT. It translates to CASGKGSTEAFF. The full variable domain, rest sourced from reference TRBV2 and TRBJ1-1, is EPEVTQTPSHQVTQMGQEVILRCVPISNHLYFYWYRQILGQKVEFLVSFYNNEISEKSEIFDDQFSVERPDGSNFTLKIRSTKLEDSAMYFCASGKGSTEAFFGQGTRLTVV.

Remarks on this clonotype: A read error may account for a junction end that differs from germline. The chain employs TRBV11-3 and TRBJ2-1; D not certain. Germline CDR1 is SGHNT and CDR2 is YENEEA. The CDR3 spans 15 residues. The CDR3: CASSPSRSSYNERFF. The CDR3 DNA sequence: TGTGCCAGCAGTCCAAGTAGGAGCTCCTACAATGAGCGGTTCTTC.

On this clonotype itself: This CDR3 fails to terminate in the conserved phenylalanine or tryptophan, so it likely reflects a read error. This chain uses TRBV12-3 or TRBV12-4 with TRBJ2-3; 12 bases line up with TRBD1. The CDR3 sequence is 15 residues long. DNA for the CDR3: TGTGCCAACAGTTTACGGGACAGGGGGCGTGATACGCAGTATTAT. Amino acid sequence: CANSLRDRGRDTQYY.

This clonotype was counted ten times or more. This chain links TRBV7-9 with TRBJ1-5; D remains ambiguous. CDR1 SEHNR and CDR2 FQNEAQ come from the germline V gene (reference sequence). This CDR3 comprises 15 residues. V was clipped by 1 base and J by 3 bases, with 10 bases between them. CDR3 in DNA: TGTGCCAGCAGCTTAGGTCAGGCGGACAATCAGCCCCAGCATTTT. Its translation is CASSLGQADNQPQHF.

Concerning this clonotype itself: Just one base apart from a much larger clone, this may be a read error. The CDR3 spells CANSDRKNIQYF. CDR3 nucleotide sequence: TGCGCCAACAGTGACCGGAAGAATATTCAGTACTTC. The J gene is TRBJ2-4, the V gene TRBV10-1; D unclear. CDR1 WNHNN and CDR2 SYGVQD come from the germline V gene (reference sequence). CDR3 size: 12 residues.

The V gene is TRBV7-9, the J gene TRBJ1-5, with D possibly TRBD1 on 5 matching bases. The CDR3 extends over 16 amino acids. Germline V CDR1 and CDR2: SEHNR, FQNEAQ (reference sequence). V lost 7 bases to trimming and J lost 1 base, with 17 bases between them. In DNA form, the CDR3 reads TGTGCCAGCAATTTAGGTGCCGGGGGGAGCAATCAGCCCCAGCATTTT. It yields the protein CASNLGAGGSNQPQHF.

Of note for this clonotype: A much larger clone differs by one base, so this may be a read error. CDR3 sequence (DNA): TGTGCCAGCAGTTACGATCAGGGGGCTTACGAGCAGTACTTC. The encoded protein is CASSYDQGAYEQYF. This chain uses TRBV6-5 with TRBJ2-7; 8 bases map to TRBD1. Per the germline V gene, CDR1 is MNHEY and CDR2 is SVGAGI. The length of the CDR3 is 14 residues. Trimming took 2 bases from V and 4 from J; bases not matched to a gene: 4.

V usage is TRBV7-9 and J usage is TRBJ1-2; D perhaps matches TRBD1 (6 bases). Germline CDR1 SEHNR, CDR2 FQNEAQ (reference sequence). V was pared by 5 bases and J by 2 bases, with 18 bases between. This CDR3 has 16 amino acids. CDR3 region: CASSTWGEQGNYGYTF. The CDR3 DNA follows: TGTGCCAGCAGCACCTGGGGGGAACAGGGCAACTATGGCTACACCTTC.

A word on this clonotype: The junction departs from the called germline gene at one end, perhaps through a read error. The CDR3 region has the DNA TGCAGCGTTGAAGATACAGGCCGCGGGAATGAGCGGCTCTTC. Translating it yields CSVEDTGRGNERLF. The J gene is TRBJ2-1, the V gene TRBV29-1, with D maybe TRBD2 (6 bases). The germline CDR1 and CDR2 sequences are SQVTM and ANQGSEA. CDR3 length: 14 amino acids.

This clonotype was picked up many times. The rearrangement links TRBV7-9 to TRBJ2-2, with 9 bases identical to TRBD2. Germline V gene sequence: CDR1 SEHNR, CDR2 FQNEAQ (reference sequence). V was pared by 1 base and J by 4 bases, with 7 bases of the junction left unmatched. This CDR3 region has 17 residues. The CDR3 DNA reads as TGTGCCAGCAGCTTAGTGATAGCGGGAGTCGGCACCGGGGAGCTGTTTTTT. As protein: CASSLVIAGVGTGELFF.

On this clonotype itself: Sequence at one end of the junction differs from germline and may be a read error. The gene calls are TRBV29-1 and TRBJ2-3; D unresolved. CDR1 and CDR2 (germline): SQVTM, ANQGSEA. The CDR3 is made up of 14 amino acids. The CDR3 reads CNVEPGYAPYTQYF. In DNA form, the CDR3 reads TGCAACGTTGAACCGGGTTATGCCCCATATACGCAGTATTTT.

Worth noting for this clonotype: Just one base apart from a much larger clone, this may be a read error. The chain carries TRBV6-2 or TRBV6-3 and TRBJ2-1; D is unclear. Germline V gene lookup returns CDR1 MNHEY and CDR2 SVGEGT. The CDR3 runs to 12 residues. CDR3 bases: TGTGCCAGCACCCATTCCATGGAAGAGCACCTCTTC. As protein: CASTHSMEEHLF.

Comments on this clonotype: The conserved phenylalanine or tryptophan normally closing the CDR3 is absent here, so this likely arose from a read error. This sequence joins TRBV11-2 and TRBJ2-2, with a weak D call TRBD2 (5 bases). CDR3 length equals 14 residues. Germline lookup yields CDR1 SGHAT and CDR2 FQNNGV. CDR3 in amino acids: CTSSLSVGIEELFI. For the CDR3, the DNA is TGTACCAGCAGCTTATCGGTCGGGATCGAGGAGCTGTTTATT.

This clonotype was seen a few times. This chain joins TRBV20-1 and TRBJ1-2; 9 nucleotides line up with TRBD1. This CDR3 is 14 amino acids long. The J segment lost 4 bases and the V segment lost 7 bases, leaving 10 bases of the junction unmatched. In germline, CDR1 is DFQATT, CDR2 SNEGSKA (reference sequence). The CDR3 coding sequence is TGCAGTGGAATAACCGGGACAGGGAGCTATGGCTACACCTTC. Translation: CSGITGTGSYGYTF.

This clonotype was picked up many times. The chain links TRBV30 to TRBJ2-7; either TRBD1 or TRBD2 may fit D (6 bases each). The length of the CDR3 is 13 residues. Germline CDR1 reads GTSNPN; CDR2 reads SVGIG (reference sequence). Trimming shortened V by 5 bases and J by 2 bases, and 13 bases separated the two germline ends. CDR3 residues: CAWDKGGTYEQYF. CDR3 in DNA: TGTGCCTGGGACAAAGGGGGGACCTACGAGCAGTACTTC.

The gene calls are TRBV4-2 and TRBJ2-5; the D is unclear. From germline, CDR1 is LGHNA and CDR2 YNFKEQ. V was pared by 0 bases and J by 5 bases, with 13 bases between. The CDR3 runs 15 residues. The CDR3 DNA is TGTGCCAGCAGCCAAGAGCTCAACTGCCGCGAGACCCAGTACTTC. Translating gives CASSQELNCRETQYF.

This clonotype was observed many times. V usage is TRBV4-1 and J usage is TRBJ2-7, with D possibly being TRBD2 (5 bases). Deletions cut 4 bases from V and 3 bases from J, with 16 bases between. Per the germline V gene, CDR1 is MGHRA and CDR2 is YSYEKL. CDR3 length: 15 residues. The CDR3 is CASSRNPGTDYEQYF. CDR3 bases: TGCGCCAGCAGCCGGAACCCGGGAACCGACTACGAGCAGTACTTC.

This clonotype was detected once. This sequence may be a read error, since a much larger clone differs from it by one base. The V and J genes are TRBV10-2 and TRBJ2-5; 9 nucleotides align to TRBD2. J lost 5 bases, V lost 6 bases, and 13 bases had no gene match. From germline, CDR1 is WSHSY and CDR2 SAAADI. This CDR3 has 16 residues. Here the CDR3 reads CASSLGVAGVGETQYF. The CDR3 DNA is TGCGCCAGCAGCTTGGGAGTAGCGGGAGTCGGGGAGACCCAGTACTTC.

The J gene is TRBJ1-4, the V gene TRBV18; D is undetermined. Per the germline V gene, CDR1 is KGHSH and CDR2 is LQKENI. V was pared by 2 bases and J by 5 bases, with 9 bases between. The CDR3 totals 14 residues. The CDR3 DNA follows: TGTGCCAGCTCACCAGGGGATCAAAATGAAAAACTGTTTTTT. Translated, it gives CASSPGDQNEKLFF. Complete variable domain (other parts from reference TRBV18 and TRBJ1-4): NAGVMQNPRHLVRRRGQEARLRCSPMKGHSHVYWYRQLPEEGLKFMVYLQKENIIDESGMPKERFSAEFPKEGPSILRIQQVVRGDSAAYFCASSPGDQNEKLFFGSGTQLSVL.

The chain carries TRBV2 and TRBJ2-6, with D unresolved. Germline CDR1 and CDR2: SNHLY and FYNNEI. The CDR3 covers 13 residues. Trimming pared 8 bases from V and 1 base from J, leaving 6 bases between. The chain's CDR3 is CASWGSGANVLTF. The CDR3 nucleotides are TGTGCCAGCTGGGGATCTGGGGCCAACGTCCTGACTTTC.

Concerning this clonotype: Here the CDR3 omits its conserved ending phenylalanine or tryptophan, so a read error is the likely source. The chain has TRBV7-9 and TRBJ2-7; TRBD2 matches at 12 bases. Germline lookup yields CDR1 SEHNR and CDR2 FQNEAQ (reference sequence). The CDR3 covers 14 residues. CDR3 region: CAGSTSGRMYEQYL. CDR3 bases: TGTGCCGGCAGCACTAGCGGGAGGATGTACGAGCAGTACCTC.

This clonotype was seen only once. Relative to the germline gene, one junction end is altered; a read error may explain this. The chain couples TRBV11-3 to TRBJ2-5; D might be TRBD2 (6 bases). The CDR3 runs 17 residues. Germline CDR1 SGHNT, CDR2 YENEEA. CDR3: CASSLSDSGGLQETRYF. CDR3 bases: TGTGCCAGCAGCTTATCGGATAGCGGAGGTTTACAAGAGACCCGGTACTTC.